In its sample, the clone carrying this T cell receptor beta chain was seen a few times. V lost 2 bases to trimming and J lost 0 bases; unmatched junction nucleotides: 2. Germline V gives CDR1 MNHEY, CDR2 SVGAGI. This CDR3 has 15 amino acids. As for time point: baseline, week 1 (first vaccination visit). Described treatment: pre-vaccination baseline after standard-of-care therapy. This entry comes from a study of a mutant IDH1 vaccine in newly diagnosed glioma. Overall study context: The treated population exhibited a male proportion of roughly 60%, a female proportion of 37.5%, and a mean age of around 40 years.

Sequencing used immunoSEQ multiplex PCR; TCRdb keeps in-frame clones, though not all of them. The repertoire holds under 65,000 clones, about 80% seen once, with over 1.5% in the top ten. The chain joins TRBV6-5 to TRBJ1-1; 8 bases fit TRBD1. The sample in question was PBMCs, obtained from a glioma patient treated with radiotherapy, temozolomide or both. This receptor was obtained from a middle-aged woman with glioma. Here the CDR3 DNA reads TGTGCCAGCAGTTACCAGGGACAGGTGAACACTGAAGCTTTCTTT. Protein sequence: CASSYQGQVNTEAFF.